This T cell receptor beta chain came from a study of identical twins. This clonotype came up a few times. V was trimmed by 1 base and J by 13 bases, leaving 8 bases between them. The CDR3 loop spans 11 amino acids. The germline CDR1 and CDR2 sequences are MNHNS and SASEGT. In TCRdb, the 5' RACE reads were re-called with MiXCR into one record per CDR3 protein. The profile shows hundreds of thousands of distinct CDR3 sequences, 9% to 15% of them singletons. These data also formed part of another study, on yellow fever vaccine responses in identical twins. As that report states: Twins reportedly had a vaccine T cell response that seemed partly convergent, partly personalized.

This TCR came from a woman younger than 35 in good health. The rearrangement uses TRBV6-1 and TRBJ2-4; D gene uncertain. The sequenced material came from CD8+ T cells sorted from blood. Here the CDR3 reads CASSEERGQYF. The CDR3 DNA is TGTGCCAGCAGTGAAGAACGAGGCCAGTACTTC.